This T cell receptor beta chain originates from a study of cytomegalovirus exposure and HLA in healthy donors. The CDR3 totals 13 residues. V was shortened by 5 bases and J by 5 bases, with 10 bases between the two germline ends. Germline V gene data show CDR1 as MNHNS and CDR2 as SASEGT. The PCR was carried out with 60 Vbeta primers and 13 Jbeta primers. Here immunoSEQ multiplex PCR was the method, and the copy in TCRdb shows in-frame clones only, minus some. This table holds around 200,000 clones, roughly 79% found once. The study's findings and limits: An Asian-associated ancestry cluster reportedly showed fewer N-insertions than the approximately 700-donor mean in a later analysis. In a later analysis, across HLA loci, associated TCR counts were highest for DRB1, lowest for HLA-C. Reported findings show TCR beta sequences accurately forecast HLA-A and HLA-B alleles in most subjects. A previous analysis found most TCR beta V segments productive roughly 87% or roughly 30% of the time.

Comments on this clone: The target antigen is unknown.

The rearrangement uses TRBV6-1 and TRBJ1-5; D not certain. Sequencing was done on a sample of PBMCs. This sequence was found in a man in his thirties or forties in good health and CMV-seronegative. The CDR3 loop reads CASSRGEDQPQHF. In DNA form, the CDR3 reads TGTGCCAGCAGTCGGGGAGAGGATCAGCCCCAGCATTTT.